These T cell receptor beta chains were read from a single sample in a study of CD8 T cells in Susac syndrome. In TCRdb, the immunoSEQ multiplex PCR reads were re-called with MiXCR into one record per CDR3 protein. The sample contains 50,000 or so distinct CDR3 sequences, roughly 93% of which appear only once. Sequenced input: CD8+ T cells from PBMCs. The receptors were gathered from a human donor with multiple sclerosis. Both conserved end residues are part of each CDR3. The D gene is left open where the match is weak. A clone size is listed for some rows: how often the clone was seen (once, few, many), or a class if it is expanded.

V	J	D	size	DNA	CDR3
TRBV2	TRBJ1-6	NA	NA	TGTGCCAGCAGCGATTCACCCCTCCACTTT	CASSDSPLHF
TRBV27	TRBJ2-7	NA	NA	TGTGCCAGCAGTCCCCACAGGGAATCCTACGAGCAGTACTTC	CASSPHRESYEQYF
TRBV6-1	TRBJ1-6	NA	few	TGTGCCAGCCGGGCAGGAAATTCACCCCTCCACTTT	CASRAGNSPLHF
TRBV27	TRBJ1-2	NA	NA	TGTGCCAGCAGTTCCTCGGACATTAACTATGGCTACACCTTC	CASSSSDINYGYTF
TRBV5-1	TRBJ2-7	TRBD2	NA	TGCGCCAGCAGCTTGGCCATAGCGGGGGGGCTGCAGTACTTC	CASSLAIAGGLQYF
TRBV20-1	TRBJ1-1	TRBD1	NA	TGCAGTGCTAGAGGTCCTTTCCCCAGGACGCAGGGGGCGAAGAACACTGAAGCTTTCTTT	CSARGPFPRTQGAKNTEAFF
TRBV7-9	TRBJ2-3	NA	NA	TGTGCCAGCAGCTTTTGGCTCAATTTT	CASSFWLNF
TRBV6-2/TRBV6-3	TRBJ2-7	NA	NA	TGTGCCAGCAGTTACTCGGGACGTTACTCCTACGAGCAGTACTTC	CASSYSGRYSYEQYF
TRBV6-2/TRBV6-3	TRBJ2-7	NA	NA	TGTGCCAGCAGTTACTCGGGTTCCTACGAGCAGTACTTC	CASSYSGSYEQYF
TRBV20-1	TRBJ2-1	NA	NA	TGCAGTGCTCATGGGGGGGCTCGATTGTCCTACAATGAGCAGTTCTTC	CSAHGGARLSYNEQFF
TRBV4-1	TRBJ2-1	NA	NA	TGCGCCAGCAGCCAAGATATGGTGAGCTCCTACAATGAGCAGTTCTTC	CASSQDMVSSYNEQFF
TRBV5-6	TRBJ2-5	NA	NA	TGTGCCAGCAGCTTGTATCTACAAGAGACCCAGTACTTC	CASSLYLQETQYF
TRBV19	TRBJ2-7	NA	NA	TGTGCCAGTAGTGTCACGGTCCTAAAGACCTACGAGCAGTACTTC	CASSVTVLKTYEQYF
TRBV6-5	TRBJ1-2	NA	NA	TGTGCCAGCAGTTATATGGGGGGGAATAACTATGGCTACACCTTC	CASSYMGGNNYGYTF
TRBV7-9	TRBJ2-3	TRBD2	NA	TGTGCCAGCAGCTACTTCGTGCGGGGGGGGGATACGCAGTATTTT	CASSYFVRGGDTQYF
TRBV6-5	TRBJ2-5	TRBD2	NA	TGTGCCAGCAGTTACTCCAGGGCAGGGAGGGGCCAAGAGACCCAGTACTTC	CASSYSRAGRGQETQYF
TRBV4-1	TRBJ1-1	NA	NA	TGCGCCAGCAGCCAATGGGGAGTGGGGAACACTGAAGCTTTCTTT	CASSQWGVGNTEAFF
TRBV27	TRBJ1-4	NA	NA	TGTGCCAGCAGCCCCACCCTACGGCGTGAAAAACTGTTTTTT	CASSPTLRREKLFF
TRBV5-4	TRBJ2-3	TRBD1	NA	TGTGCCAGCAGCTTCTCACCGGGACAGGGGGCAACAGATACGCAGTATTTT	CASSFSPGQGATDTQYF
TRBV7-3	TRBJ2-7	NA	NA	TGTGCCAGCAGCGCCGCCGCGGGCTGGGGAGAGCAGTACTTC	CASSAAAGWGEQYF
TRBV12-3/TRBV12-4	TRBJ1-2	NA	NA	TGTGCCAGCAGTTTAGGCCCCGGACAGATCTATGGCTACACCTTC	CASSLGPGQIYGYTF
TRBV5-4	TRBJ1-2	NA	NA	TGTGCCAGCAGCTTCCTAAGGGATGGCTACACCTTC	CASSFLRDGYTF
TRBV7-9	TRBJ1-1	NA	NA	TGTGCCAGCAGCTTAGCGGGGGGCCTAGAAGCTTTCTTT	CASSLAGGLEAFF
TRBV27	TRBJ2-3	NA	NA	TGTGCCAGCAGTCCTAGACCGGTAGTCAGGGATACGCAGTATTTT	CASSPRPVVRDTQYF
TRBV4-1	TRBJ2-7	NA	NA	TGCGCCAGCAGCCCGATCTTAGGGTCCCACGCATTCTACGAGCAGTACTTC	CASSPILGSHAFYEQYF
TRBV4-2	TRBJ2-1	NA	NA	TGTGCCAGCAGCCAAGACATGGGATCCCTCCAGGATGAGCAGTTCTTC	CASSQDMGSLQDEQFF
TRBV28	TRBJ1-2	NA	NA	TGTGCCTCGGAGTCATCAGGGGTTGGCGGCTACACCTTC	CASESSGVGGYTF
TRBV14	TRBJ1-1	NA	NA	TGTGCCAGCAGCCAAGATTGGAGGACTGAAGCTTTCTTT	CASSQDWRTEAFF
TRBV7-8	TRBJ1-1	NA	once	TGTGCCAGCTGCTTCGGGAACACTGAAGCTTTCTTT	CASCFGNTEAFF
TRBV6-2/TRBV6-3	TRBJ2-5	NA	NA	TGTGCCAGCAGTTACTCGAGCAGGATCGCGGAGACCCAGTACTTC	CASSYSSRIAETQYF
TRBV7-9	TRBJ2-7	NA	NA	TGTGCCAGCAGTCCCGACACGACCCATCCCTACGAGCAGTACTTC	CASSPDTTHPYEQYF
TRBV6-4	TRBJ2-3	NA	NA	TGTGCCAGCAGTGACTCGACGGACTCATTCACGCAGTATTTT	CASSDSTDSFTQYF
TRBV6-5	TRBJ1-1	NA	NA	TGTGCCAGCAGTATCGGAGGGAGCACTGAAGCTTTCTTT	CASSIGGSTEAFF
TRBV29-1	TRBJ1-1	NA	NA	TGCAGCACTGCGGGACACTCGAACACTGAAGCTTTCTTT	CSTAGHSNTEAFF
TRBV7-2	TRBJ1-1	NA	NA	TGTGCCAGCAGCTTAGCGGGCGGGGCTAGGGTAGCTTTCTTT	CASSLAGGARVAFF
TRBV5-1	TRBJ2-1	NA	NA	TGCGCCAGCAGGTCATCGAACAGGAGATACAATGAGCAGTTCTTC	CASRSSNRRYNEQFF
TRBV12-3/TRBV12-4	TRBJ1-2	NA	NA	TGTGCCAGCAGTCCGGGTTCATATGGCTACACCTTC	CASSPGSYGYTF
TRBV6-6	TRBJ1-1	NA	NA	TGTGCCAGCAGTCCAAGTAGAGCAGATGAAGCTTTCTTT	CASSPSRADEAFF
TRBV12-3/TRBV12-4	TRBJ2-2	NA	NA	TGTGCCAGCAGCAAGGGAGGGGAGCTGTTTTTT	CASSKGGELFF
TRBV7-3	TRBJ1-2	NA	NA	TGTGCCAGCAGCCCCCCAGGGATGGATAACTATGGCTACACCTTC	CASSPPGMDNYGYTF
TRBV11-2	TRBJ1-1	TRBD1	NA	TGTGCCAGCAGCTTAACGGACAGGGGGCGGGTGAACACTGAAGCTTTCTTT	CASSLTDRGRVNTEAFF
TRBV28	TRBJ1-1	NA	NA	TGTGCCAGCAGTTTAGTAAACACTGAAGCTTTCTTT	CASSLVNTEAFF
TRBV7-9	TRBJ2-7	NA	NA	TGTGCCAGCAGCTCCCCAGGGAAGAGCCACGAGCAGTACTTC	CASSSPGKSHEQYF
TRBV18	TRBJ2-3	NA	NA	TGTGCCAGCTCACCCTTGGACAGTCCCACAGATACGCAGTATTTT	CASSPLDSPTDTQYF